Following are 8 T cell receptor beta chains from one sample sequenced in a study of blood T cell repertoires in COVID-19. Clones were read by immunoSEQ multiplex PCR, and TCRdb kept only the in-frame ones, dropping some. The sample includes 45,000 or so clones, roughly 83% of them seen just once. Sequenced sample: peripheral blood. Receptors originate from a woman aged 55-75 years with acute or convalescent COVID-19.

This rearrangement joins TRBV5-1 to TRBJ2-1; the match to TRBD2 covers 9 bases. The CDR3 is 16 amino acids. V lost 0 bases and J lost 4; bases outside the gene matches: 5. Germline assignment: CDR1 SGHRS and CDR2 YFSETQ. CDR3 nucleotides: TGCGCCAGCAGCTTGGCGGGTAGCGGGAGTTACAATGAGCAGTTCTTC. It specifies CASSLAGSGSYNEQFF.

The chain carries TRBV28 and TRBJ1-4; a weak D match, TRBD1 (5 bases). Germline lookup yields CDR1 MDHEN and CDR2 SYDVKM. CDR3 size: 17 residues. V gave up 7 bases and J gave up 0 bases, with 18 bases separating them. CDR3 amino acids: CASIPIDRYATNEKLFF. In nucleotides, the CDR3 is TGTGCCAGCATCCCCATCGACAGATATGCAACTAATGAAAAACTGTTTTTT.

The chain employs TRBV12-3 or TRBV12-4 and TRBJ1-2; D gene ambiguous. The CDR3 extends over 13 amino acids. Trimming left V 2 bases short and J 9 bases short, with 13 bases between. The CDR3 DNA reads TGTGCCAGCAGTTTATTTAGCACTCGGCGCTACACCTTC. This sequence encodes CASSLFSTRRYTF.

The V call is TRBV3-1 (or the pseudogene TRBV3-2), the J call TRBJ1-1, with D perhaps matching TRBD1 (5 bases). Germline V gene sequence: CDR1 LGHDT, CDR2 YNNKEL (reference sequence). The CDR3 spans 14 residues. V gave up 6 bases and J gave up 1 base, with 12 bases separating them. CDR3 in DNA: TGTGCCAGCAGGGGAACAGGATCGAACACTGAAGCTTTCTTT. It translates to CASRGTGSNTEAFF.

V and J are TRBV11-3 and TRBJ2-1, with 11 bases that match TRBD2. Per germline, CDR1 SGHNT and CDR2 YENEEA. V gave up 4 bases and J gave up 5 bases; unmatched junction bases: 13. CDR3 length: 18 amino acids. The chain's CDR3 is CASSYSGTSGSRHNEQFF. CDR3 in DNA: TGTGCCAGCAGCTACTCTGGCACTAGCGGGAGCCGGCACAATGAGCAGTTCTTC. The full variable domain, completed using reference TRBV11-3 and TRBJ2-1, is EAGVVQSPRYKIIEKKQPVAFWCNPISGHNTLYWYLQNLGQGPELLIRYENEEAVDDSQLPKDRFSAERLKGVDSTLKIQPAELGDSAVYLCASSYSGTSGSRHNEQFFGPGTRLTVL.

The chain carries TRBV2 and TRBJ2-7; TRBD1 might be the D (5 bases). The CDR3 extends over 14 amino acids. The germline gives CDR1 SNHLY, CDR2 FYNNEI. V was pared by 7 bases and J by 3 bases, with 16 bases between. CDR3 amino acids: CASTGSPTFYEQYF. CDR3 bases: TGTGCCAGCACAGGGTCCCCTACTTTCTACGAGCAGTACTTC.

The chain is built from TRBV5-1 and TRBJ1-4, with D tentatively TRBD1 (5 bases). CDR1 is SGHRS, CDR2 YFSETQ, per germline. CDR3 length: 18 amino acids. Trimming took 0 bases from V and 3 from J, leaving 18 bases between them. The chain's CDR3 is CASSLASTRVGANEKLFF. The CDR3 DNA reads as TGCGCCAGCAGCTTGGCCTCCACCCGGGTAGGGGCTAATGAAAAACTGTTTTTT. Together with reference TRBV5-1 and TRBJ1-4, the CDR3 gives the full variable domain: KAGVTQTPRYLIKTRGQQVTLSCSPISGHRSVSWYQQTPGQGLQFLFEYFSETQRNKGNFPGRFSGRQFSNSRSEMNVSTLELGDSALYLCASSLASTRVGANEKLFFGSGTQLSVL.

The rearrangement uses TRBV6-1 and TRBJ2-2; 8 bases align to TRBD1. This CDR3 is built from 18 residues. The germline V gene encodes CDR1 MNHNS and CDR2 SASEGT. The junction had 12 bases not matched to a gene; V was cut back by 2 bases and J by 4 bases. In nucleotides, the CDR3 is TGTGCCAGCAGTGAATTAAGGGGGACAGGTCCCGGCACCGGGGAGCTGTTTTTT. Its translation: CASSELRGTGPGTGELFF.